These 14 T cell receptor beta chains came from one sample sequenced in a study of T cell repertoires in cytomegalovirus infection. TCRdb called the reads again in MiXCR, with one record for every CDR3 protein. The data show around 530,000 distinct CDR3 sequences, 16% seen once. The sample was CD8+ T cells from PBMCs. The receptors derive from a human donor in good health (CMV status not recorded). Some clones in this sample may be carry-over from other donors' samples.

This clonotype appeared a few times. The V and J genes are TRBV28 and TRBJ2-7, with 7 bases lining up with TRBD2. This CDR3 has 14 residues. The ends lost 6 bases at V and 6 bases at J; junction bases unmatched: 11. Germline V gene sequence: CDR1 MDHEN, CDR2 SYDVKM. In DNA, the CDR3 is TGTGCCAGCAGGACCCGGGACTACTCCCCCGAGCAGTACTTC. Its protein is CASRTRDYSPEQYF. Full variable domain (remainder filled in from reference TRBV28 and TRBJ2-7): DVKVTQSSRYLVKRTGEKVFLECVQDMDHENMFWYRQDPGLGLRLIYFSYDVKMKEKGDIPEGYSVSREKKERFSLILESASTNQTSMYLCASRTRDYSPEQYFGPGTRLTVT.

The chain employs TRBV4-1 and TRBJ2-1; D ambiguous. The CDR3 is made up of 14 amino acids. Germline V gives CDR1 MGHRA, CDR2 YSYEKL. The V end was cut by 7 bases, the J end by 6 bases, with 16 bases between. The CDR3 DNA sequence: TGCGCCAGCACCTGGGAAGCTAGGGCCAATGAGCAGTTCTTC. This codes for CASTWEARANEQFF.

V gene TRBV12-5 combines with J gene TRBJ1-1; D is uncertain. V shed 0 bases and J shed 1 base, with 18 bases lying between them. The CDR3 runs 18 residues. Germline CDR1 reads LGHNT; CDR2 reads FRNRAP. The CDR3 here is CASGLVKFSGVENTEAFF. DNA for the CDR3: TGTGCTAGTGGTTTGGTAAAGTTTAGTGGGGTAGAGAACACTGAAGCTTTCTTT.

The chain recombines TRBV3-1 with TRBJ2-2; D gene uncertain. The germline V gene has CDR1 LGHDT and CDR2 YNNKEL (reference sequence). The CDR3 runs to 14 residues. The germline V and J ends were trimmed by 0 bases and 5 bases, with 7 bases remaining between them. The CDR3 protein is CASSQEAGTGELFF. The CDR3 nucleotides are TGTGCCAGCAGCCAAGAAGCCGGGACCGGGGAGCTGTTTTTT.

This clonotype was observed at least ten times. The chain joins TRBV5-6 to TRBJ1-1; 8 bases are a match to TRBD1. This CDR3 spans 14 amino acids. The germline V gene encodes CDR1 SGHDT and CDR2 YYEEEE. J lost 4 bases, V lost 2 bases, and 4 bases had no gene match. The chain's CDR3 is CASSLEQGGTEAFF. CDR3 nucleotides: TGTGCCAGCAGCTTAGAACAGGGGGGCACTGAAGCTTTCTTT.

For this clonotype: With a much larger clone just one base away, this may be a read error. V is TRBV9 and J is TRBJ1-2; 7 bases match TRBD1. This CDR3 spans 15 amino acids. Germline loops: CDR1 SGDLS, CDR2 YYNGEE. The CDR3 spells CASSVDGTVNYGHTF. CDR3 DNA: TGTGCCAGCAGCGTAGATGGGACAGTTAACTATGGCCACACCTTC.

This clonotype has just a few counts. The rearrangement uses TRBV20-1 and TRBJ2-1, with D uncertain. Germline V gene sequence: CDR1 DFQATT, CDR2 SNEGSKA (reference sequence). This CDR3 comprises 12 residues. Trimming removed 7 bases from V and 7 bases from J, with 14 bases in between. The CDR3 is CSERSRLNEQFF. The CDR3 DNA reads as TGCAGTGAAAGAAGCAGACTTAATGAGCAGTTCTTC.

This clonotype was seen ten or more times. The V and J genes are TRBV7-3 and TRBJ2-2; D may be TRBD1 (6 bases). The length of the CDR3 is 15 residues. V gave up 5 bases and J gave up 5 bases, with 15 bases separating them. In germline, CDR1 is SGHTA, CDR2 FQGTGA. This CDR3 reads CASSPRFQGTGELFF. The CDR3 DNA follows: TGTGCCAGCAGCCCCCGCTTCCAGGGGACCGGGGAGCTGTTTTTT.

This clonotype has ten or more counts. The chain combines TRBV11-1 with TRBJ2-1; D is tentatively TRBD1 or TRBD2 (6 bases each). The CDR3 runs to 13 residues. Germline loops: CDR1 SGHAT, CDR2 FQDESV (reference sequence). V dropped 5 bases and J dropped 9 bases, with 14 bases sitting between them. CDR3 protein: CASSLRGDGEQFF. CDR3 bases: TGTGCCAGCAGCCTGAGGGGGGACGGTGAGCAGTTCTTC.

There are many counts of this clonotype. The rearrangement uses TRBV28 and TRBJ1-5; no clear D gene. The ends were cut back, 5 bases at V and 3 bases at J, with 5 bases in the middle. Germline V gene sequence: CDR1 MDHEN, CDR2 SYDVKM. The CDR3 is 12 residues long. This chain's CDR3 is CASSPVNQPQHF. CDR3 nucleotide sequence: TGTGCCAGCAGTCCGGTCAATCAGCCCCAGCATTTT. Full variable domain (missing parts from reference TRBV28 and TRBJ1-5): DVKVTQSSRYLVKRTGEKVFLECVQDMDHENMFWYRQDPGLGLRLIYFSYDVKMKEKGDIPEGYSVSREKKERFSLILESASTNQTSMYLCASSPVNQPQHFGDGTRLSIL.

This clonotype was counted a few times. The rearrangement joins TRBV5-1 to TRBJ2-1; D gene ambiguous. The CDR3 spans 12 residues. Germline CDR1 is SGHRS and CDR2 is YFSETQ. The V end lost 5 bases, the J end lost 3 bases, and 6 bases lay between the germline ends. CDR3 bases: TGCGCCAGCAGTTCACACTACAATGAGCAGTTCTTC. Its translation: CASSSHYNEQFF.

V is TRBV4-1 and J is TRBJ2-7; TRBD2 matches 8 bases. The CDR3 consists of 14 residues. V lost 6 bases to trimming and J lost 5 bases; unmatched junction nucleotides: 9. Germline CDR1 MGHRA, CDR2 YSYEKL. The CDR3 reads CASSLSGRAHEQYF. The CDR3 DNA sequence: TGCGCCAGCAGTCTCAGCGGGAGAGCCCACGAGCAGTACTTC.

In its sample, this clonotype was seen many times. CDR3 in DNA: TGTGCCAGCCGGGACTTCAATGAGCAGTTCTTC. This codes for CASRDFNEQFF. The chain is built from TRBV7-9 and TRBJ2-1, with TRBD2 as a possible D gene (6 bases). Germline CDR1 reads SEHNR; CDR2 reads FQNEAQ (reference sequence). Trimming shortened V by 8 bases and J by 6 bases, and 8 bases separated the two germline ends. The CDR3 is 11 amino acids.

This clonotype was counted many times. The genes are TRBV7-2 and TRBJ1-1; D is perhaps TRBD1 (6 bases). Trimming shortened V by 8 bases and J by 12 bases, and 19 bases separated the two germline ends. This CDR3 has 12 residues. Germline-derived CDR1 and CDR2 are SGHTA and FQGNSA. The DNA for the CDR3 is TGTGCCAGCCTAGGGGGAGGGGGGAGGACTTTCTTT. Its translation is CASLGGGGRTFF. Together with reference TRBV7-2 and TRBJ1-1, the CDR3 gives the full variable domain: GAGVSQSPSNKVTEKGKDVELRCDPISGHTALYWYRQSLGQGLEFLIYFQGNSAPDKSGLPSDRFSAERTGGSVSTLTIQRTQQEDSAVYLCASLGGGGRTFFGQGTRLTVV.